This TCR beta chain was captured in a study of T cells in Graves' hyperthyroidism and ophthalmopathy (dated by TCRdb to between 2018 and 2020). Study-level background: Peripheral blood was sampled at the time of initial diagnosis, prior to any treatment. TCR V-J signatures able to tell the groups apart were searched for in a discovery cohort of 90 to 100 patients, of whom over 40 had Graves' ophthalmopathy and 57 had stable Graves' hyperthyroidism. Prospective prediction of ophthalmopathy was tested in an independent validation cohort consisting of 18 hyperthyroidism patients and approximately 16 patients who later progressed to ophthalmopathy. The 75 to 100 discovery patients were randomly split 7:3 into training and test sets. In roughly six Graves' hyperthyroidism patients, the study also compared T-cell repertoires from thyroid tissue with T-cell repertoires from blood. Following sampling, methimazole starting at 30 mg daily was given to hyperthyroidism patients, and high-dose intravenous methylprednisolone was given to ophthalmopathy patients. The paper reports TCR Vbeta CDR3 sequencing of approximately 130 peripheral blood samples: some 41 ophthalmopathy, 75 to 80 hyperthyroidism and approximately 17 progressor patients.

Details on this clonotype: No cognate antigen has been identified for it. Per-base qualities were not stored, and no clone one base away is much larger.

TCR beta CDR3 regions were amplified from RNA transcripts. For the first round of RT-PCR on the TCR CDR3, the HTBI primer set was used together with the Qiagen OneStep RT-PCR kit. Libraries were constructed in a second round of multiplex PCR, after which size selection and purification were carried out. Sequencing of the libraries was done on an Illumina HiSeq2000 using paired-end 100 bp reads. The original methods were these. SOAPnuke was used to process the raw data, throwing out any read that contained adapters or uncalled bases, had a mean Phred below 15, or lacked an exact constant-primer or identifier match. High-quality paired reads were merged using COPE v1.2.5, and each unique nucleotide sequence was defined as a clonotype. MiTCR v1.1 was used to align the clonotypes against IMGT TRBV, TRBD and TRBJ reference segments. The analysis included only V-J combinations with a frequency above 0.0001, which together covered around 99% of the repertoires. A TCS score was defined as the ratio between F50 (clonal expansion) and ExV (chaos), using BLOSUM62-based TCRdist between CDR3 peptides within each V-J. Welch's t-statistics and random forest reduced 514 V-J features to under 15, which were used in a naive Bayes classifier (R e1071). TCRdb's own reprocessing of the public reads used fastp at Q25 and MiXCR and kept productive beta chains. Under each unique CDR3 protein, matching rows form one entry showing the most common genes and DNA. These V and J calls originate from TCRdb's pipeline instead of the authors' own analysis. The sample has about 420,000 distinct CDR3 sequences on record, about a sixth of them singletons. Jointly, the top ten make up roughly 8% of the sample.

Stable Graves' hyperthyroidism was defined as the absence of progression to ophthalmopathy over 18 months of follow-up. The hyperthyroidism patients were between 18 and 65 years old and newly diagnosed, with a disease duration of less than 2 months. Exclusion was applied to patients with uncontrolled infections, other autoimmune diseases, pregnancy or lactation. Diagnoses were established on the basis of clinical symptoms, serum thyroxine and TRAb, thyroid ultrasound, and orbital computed tomography. PBMCs were isolated from 10 ml of fresh peripheral blood by Ficoll-Paque density gradient centrifugation. Total RNA was extracted with Trizol reagent, and quality was checked on an Agilent 2100 Bioanalyzer. CDR1 and CDR2 were assigned from the germline V gene as SGHTA and FQGNSA. From cysteine to phenylalanine, the CDR3 is 17 amino acids long. Only the CDR3 region is kept as DNA, spanning 51 bases read in frame from base 1. At the junction V is shortened by 1 base and J by 1 base, with 13 bases in between.

What the work shows at the level of the full study, not this receptor alone: Most expanded thyroid clonotypes (frequency above 0.001) were also found in blood, which suggests that blood repertoires may mirror thyroid immune responses. During validation, the model predicted progression to ophthalmopathy a median of approximately 6 months ahead of onset, with almost 71% sensitivity and roughly 75% specificity. Sample size was not statistically predetermined, and investigators were not blinded to group allocation. Ophthalmopathy was separated from stable hyperthyroidism by a 13 V-J signature model, with over 85% sensitivity and about 81% specificity obtained in cross-validation and 80%/75% obtained in testing.

The sequencing sample was made of blood. This chain joins TRBV7-2 to TRBJ2-2; the D gene is possibly TRBD1 or TRBD2, each agreeing over 6 bases. The receptor was isolated from a woman aged 18-29 years with Graves' hyperthyroidism. Here is the DNA: TGTGCCAGCAGCTTAGATCTGGGGGGCCGGAACACCGGGGAGCTGTTTTTT. Its protein product is CASSLDLGGRNTGELFF.